The 25 T cell receptor beta chains below were found in one sample sequenced in a study of T cell responses to AZD1222 COVID-19 vaccine. TCRdb keeps only in-frame clones here, not all; method: immunoSEQ multiplex PCR. Altogether about 150,000 clones are present, approximately 90% being singletons, with the ten largest covering just under 2%. Specimen: peripheral blood, collected 28 days after the second AZD1222 dose. These receptors all stem from an adult who received the AZD1222 COVID-19 vaccine.

This rearrangement joins TRBV11-3 to TRBJ2-3; no definite D call. From germline, CDR1 is SGHNT and CDR2 YENEEA. V was trimmed by 0 bases and J by 1 base, leaving 5 bases between them. This CDR3 spans 14 amino acids. The CDR3 sequence is CASSLDEGTDTQYF. The CDR3 region has the DNA TGTGCCAGCAGCTTAGATGAAGGCACAGATACGCAGTATTTT.

A single count supports this clone. The CDR3 protein is CASSLGGENTEAFF. CDR3 sequence (DNA): TGTGCCAGCAGCTTAGGCGGAGAGAACACTGAAGCTTTCTTT. The genes are TRBV7-3 and TRBJ1-1; D gene ambiguous. The CDR3 runs to 14 residues. Looked up from germline, CDR1 is SGHTA and CDR2 is FQGTGA. V was cut by 2 bases and J by 1 base, with 8 bases left in between.

The chain uses TRBV14 and TRBJ2-1, with D uncertain. The length of the CDR3 is 12 residues. The V end was cut by 3 bases, the J end by 9 bases, with 9 bases between. Germline lookup yields CDR1 SGHDN and CDR2 FVKESK. In nucleotides, the CDR3 is TGTGCCAGCAGCCATCGCCGGTTTGAGCAGTTCTTC. This gives the protein CASSHRRFEQFF.

In nucleotides, the CDR3 is TGTGCCAGCTCACCTGCTTCAGGACTAAGGACCACTGAAGCTTTCTTT. It translates to CASSPASGLRTTEAFF. The J gene is TRBJ1-1, the V gene TRBV18; D is ambiguous. Trimming took 3 bases from V and 4 from J, leaving 18 bases between them. The CDR3 extends over 16 amino acids. CDR1 KGHSH and CDR2 LQKENI come from the germline V gene.

V gene TRBV12-3 or TRBV12-4 combines with J gene TRBJ2-7; possibly TRBD2 for D (6 bases). The V and J ends lost 2 bases and 6 bases respectively, with 8 bases between them. The CDR3 extends over 12 amino acids. In DNA, the CDR3 is TGTGCCAGCAGTTTATCCGGGGGCGAGCAGTACTTC. The encoded protein is CASSLSGGEQYF.

V usage is TRBV6-6 and J usage is TRBJ1-1, with D maybe TRBD1 (5 bases). Trimming left V 2 bases short and J 1 base short, with 5 bases between. The CDR3 loop spans 13 amino acids. CDR1 and CDR2 (germline): MNHNY, SVGAGI (reference sequence). CDR3 in amino acids: CASSYQGNTEAFF. The CDR3 DNA reads TGTGCCAGCAGTTACCAGGGGAACACTGAAGCTTTCTTT.

The chain employs TRBV2 and TRBJ1-2; D gene uncertain. Germline loops: CDR1 SNHLY, CDR2 FYNNEI. The V end was cut by 2 bases, the J end by 11 bases, with 3 bases between. The CDR3 is 9 residues long. The CDR3 DNA reads TGTGCCAGCAGTGAACGGTACACCTTC. Amino acids: CASSERYTF.

The rearrangement joins TRBV6-5 to TRBJ1-1; D is uncertain. Per the germline V gene, CDR1 is MNHEY and CDR2 is SVGAGI. Trimming shortened V by 11 bases and J by 6 bases, and 19 bases separated the two germline ends. This CDR3 is built from 13 residues. The DNA for the CDR3 is TGTGCCCACCAGGAGACCCAAGGCGCTGAAGCTTTCTTT. Translation gives CAHQETQGAEAFF.

V is TRBV19 and J is TRBJ2-3, with D perhaps given as TRBD1 or TRBD2 (6 bases each). This CDR3 comprises 15 residues. Trimming took 2 bases from V and 3 from J, leaving 12 bases between them. Looked up from germline, CDR1 is LNHDA and CDR2 is SQIVND (reference sequence). CDR3 DNA sequence: TGTGCCAGTAGTATATGGGGGGCCGGGACAGATACGCAGTATTTT. As protein: CASSIWGAGTDTQYF.

This clone appeared a single time. This chain uses TRBV6-5 with TRBJ1-2; TRBD1 might be the D (5 bases). Trimming took off 2 bases at V and 4 bases at J, with 14 bases between the two ends. The CDR3 runs 15 residues. CDR1 is MNHEY, CDR2 SVGAGI, per germline. The CDR3 DNA reads TGTGCCAGCAGTTACGATGGGACGTCTGCCTATGGCTACACCTTC. Its translation is CASSYDGTSAYGYTF.

The rearrangement uses TRBV7-2 and TRBJ1-6, with TRBD1 matching over 9 bases. With V trimmed by 5 bases and J by 8 bases, 10 bases remained unmatched. The CDR3 is 16 residues long. CDR1 and CDR2 from the germline V gene are SGHTA and FQGNSA. The CDR3 bases are TGTGCCAGCAGCCTCAGGGGACAGGGAGTCGATTCACCCCTCCACTTT. It specifies CASSLRGQGVDSPLHF.

The chain recombines TRBV18 with TRBJ1-1; D is possibly TRBD1 (6 bases). CDR3 length: 13 residues. Deletions cut 8 bases from V and 5 bases from J, with 15 bases between. Germline V CDR1 and CDR2: KGHSH, LQKENI. The CDR3, as DNA: TGTGCCAGCCATTCGACAGGTCAAACTGAAGCTTTCTTT. Translating it yields CASHSTGQTEAFF.

The chain uses TRBV6-2 or TRBV6-3 and TRBJ2-7, with 10 bases lining up with TRBD2. Germline assignment: CDR1 MNHEY and CDR2 SVGEGT. The CDR3 sequence is 14 residues long. V was clipped by 6 bases and J by 3 bases; unmatched bases: 5. The CDR3 protein is CASSRTSGNYEQYF. The CDR3, as DNA: TGTGCCAGCAGCAGGACTAGCGGTAACTACGAGCAGTACTTC.

CDR3 DNA sequence: TGTGCCAGCAACAGGGAGCTCACCGGGGAGCTGTTTTTT. Its protein product is CASNRELTGELFF. The rearrangement links TRBV5-6 to TRBJ2-2; D possibly corresponds to TRBD1 (6 bases). Germline V lookup: CDR1 SGHDT, CDR2 YYEEEE. Trimming removed 6 bases at V and 4 bases at J, with 10 bases between. The CDR3 runs to 13 residues.

This chain connects TRBV11-2 to TRBJ1-2, with D unclear. Germline V gives CDR1 SGHAT, CDR2 FQNNGV. V was cut by 4 bases and J by 1 base, with 13 bases left in between. This CDR3 contains 15 residues. The CDR3 DNA is TGTGCCAGCAGCTCGCTAGTACCCCTTAACTATGGCTACACCTTC. Translated, it gives CASSSLVPLNYGYTF.

V is TRBV9 and J is TRBJ1-6; perhaps TRBD1 as D (5 bases). Germline V CDR1 and CDR2: SGDLS, YYNGEE. V lost 1 base and J lost 7, with 12 bases in between. The CDR3 is made up of 15 amino acids. CDR3 residues: CASSVRGRVNSPLHF. CDR3 nucleotide sequence: TGTGCCAGCAGCGTACGCGGCAGGGTGAATTCACCCCTCCACTTT.

This chain connects TRBV29-1 to TRBJ1-1; D is unclear. Germline values: CDR1 SQVTM, CDR2 ANQGSEA. The CDR3 spans 12 residues. The germline V and J ends were trimmed by 0 bases and 5 bases, with 7 bases remaining between them. The CDR3 protein is CSVEDPRTEAFF. DNA for the CDR3: TGCAGCGTTGAAGATCCGCGGACTGAAGCTTTCTTT.

The gene calls are TRBV5-1 and TRBJ1-4, with 8 nucleotides matching TRBD1. This CDR3 is 16 amino acids long. CDR1 is SGHRS, CDR2 YFSETQ, per germline. With V trimmed by 0 bases and J by 2 bases, 3 bases remained unmatched. The CDR3 DNA reads TGCGCCAGCAGCTTGGGACAGGGGTTCACTAATGAAAAACTGTTTTTT. Translated: CASSLGQGFTNEKLFF.

This clone was observed a single time. The rearrangement uses TRBV7-2 and TRBJ2-7; tentatively, D is TRBD2 (5 bases). CDR1 is SGHTA and CDR2 is FQGNSA in the germline V gene. The germline V and J ends were trimmed by 3 bases and 5 bases, with 17 bases remaining between them. This CDR3 has 15 residues. In DNA form, the CDR3 reads TGTGCCAGCAGCTTGCGTGGGAGCCCACTACACGAGCAGTACTTC. Protein product: CASSLRGSPLHEQYF.

V gene TRBV29-1 combines with J gene TRBJ1-4; no clear D gene. Germline CDR1 SQVTM, CDR2 ANQGSEA. The CDR3 sequence is 12 residues long. V was cut by 7 bases and J by 5 bases, with 11 bases left in between. CDR3 bases: TGCAGCGGCCTCGCCGGAAATGAAAAACTGTTTTTT. Its translation: CSGLAGNEKLFF.

Written as DNA, the CDR3 is TGCGCCAGCAGAGGTATAGCCGTGAACACTGAAGCTTTCTTT. This encodes CASRGIAVNTEAFF. The V call is TRBV5-1, the J call TRBJ1-1; D not certain. This CDR3 is 14 amino acids long. Germline CDR1 is SGHRS and CDR2 is YFSETQ. Trimming removed 5 bases from V and 0 bases from J, with 11 bases in between. The full variable domain, its missing parts supplied by reference TRBV5-1 and TRBJ1-1, is KAGVTQTPRYLIKTRGQQVTLSCSPISGHRSVSWYQQTPGQGLQFLFEYFSETQRNKGNFPGRFSGRQFSNSRSEMNVSTLELGDSALYLCASRGIAVNTEAFFGQGTRLTVV.

The chain has TRBV9 and TRBJ2-3; a weak D match, TRBD2 (5 bases). This CDR3 is built from 15 residues. Germline V gene lookup returns CDR1 SGDLS and CDR2 YYNGEE. V was cut by 4 bases and J by 3 bases, with 15 bases left in between. The CDR3, as DNA: TGTGCCAGCAGCCCAAGAGAGGGCATAACAGATACGCAGTATTTT. The encoded protein is CASSPREGITDTQYF. Complete variable domain (other parts from reference TRBV9 and TRBJ2-3): DSGVTQTPKHLITATGQRVTLRCSPRSGDLSVYWYQQSLDQGLQFLIQYYNGEERAKGNILERFSAQQFPDLHSELNLSSLELGDSALYFCASSPREGITDTQYFGPGTRLTVL.

The rearrangement links TRBV19 to TRBJ2-5, with TRBD2 as a possible D gene (6 bases). Looked up from germline, CDR1 is LNHDA and CDR2 is SQIVND (reference sequence). The CDR3 contains 14 residues. The germline V and J ends were trimmed by 4 bases and 5 bases, with 14 bases remaining between them. The CDR3 DNA is TGTGCCAGTAGTAAGGCCGGGGGAGGTGAGACCCAGTACTTC. This translates into CASSKAGGGETQYF.

The chain joins TRBV6-5 to TRBJ2-5, with D possibly being TRBD1 (6 bases). The ends were cut back, 1 base at V and 4 bases at J, with 7 bases in the middle. CDR1 MNHEY and CDR2 SVGAGI come from the germline V gene. The CDR3 runs 13 residues. The CDR3 DNA reads as TGTGCCAGCAGTTACTACAGGGCAGAGACCCAGTACTTC. Encoded protein: CASSYYRAETQYF.

The chain has TRBV5-6 and TRBJ2-5, with D tentatively TRBD1 (5 bases). Trimming pared 3 bases from V and 4 bases from J, leaving 13 bases between. CDR3 length: 14 amino acids. The germline gives CDR1 SGHDT, CDR2 YYEEEE. The DNA of the CDR3 is TGTGCCAGCAGCTCCCAGGGTACAGTAGAGACCCAGTACTTC. Protein: CASSSQGTVETQYF.